This T cell receptor beta chain was identified during a study of cytomegalovirus exposure and HLA in healthy donors (dated 2017 in TCRdb). Describing the broader study: An earlier analysis of several hundred of the donors reported 276 Gb of sequence data and around 120 million unique TCR beta sequences obtained from around 180 million T cells. An early release that covered about 600 HLA-typed donors contained approximately 300 gigabases of sequencing data and 80 million or so unique TCR sequences. Of the approximately 400 genotyped donors, less than 90% were placed in the genetic ancestry cluster associated with self-reported Caucasian donors. The study aimed to test whether signatures of past pathogen exposure could be identified by cataloging public T cell receptors. The study profiled the T cell repertoires of around 700 subjects by immunosequencing and related them to cytomegalovirus serostatus. Besides the first cohort of approximately 710 subjects, a separate validation cohort made up of over 95 different subjects was used. To predict cytomegalovirus infection status, the study brought together high-throughput TCR immunosequencing, statistical association of individual TCRs with disease status, and machine learning. A later analysis re-analyzed previously published TCR beta repertoires from roughly 690 donors and added high-resolution HLA genotyping to study TCR occurrence patterns. The later analysis used no new phenotypic data to find candidate immune exposures, relying instead on TCR beta sequences and their occurrence across donors. An earlier analysis of 587 of the donors used high-throughput TCR beta sequencing to judge whether each TCR beta V gene segment behaved as functional or pseudogenic. Donor age, sex, ethnicity and CMV serostatus were compiled together with the repertoire data. Genome-wide SNP genotypes for about 65% of the 666 donors were used in a later genetic analysis, which treated that subset as a discovery cohort. All discovery cohort repertoires had been generated using a single sequencing platform. Both class I and class II loci were covered by HLA typing, at four-digit resolution. Typing coverage differed by locus: A, B, C, DRB1 and DQB1 were typed in roughly 629-630 donors, DQA1 in about 550, DPA1 in approximately 610, and DPB1 in roughly 470. Because of strong linkage in the cohort, roughly 5 DR-DQ haplotypes were treated as single units for association and clustering. Among 398 genotyped donors of the cohort, an average of roughly 230,000 unique TCR beta nucleotide sequences was sequenced per donor, of which roughly 17% were non-productive. Study-wide conclusions, independent of this receptor: It was suggested by the authors that the approach could potentially be generalized to other disease states and immunological phenotypes. Correlated functional status among segregating V segments might reflect linkage disequilibrium, but an unknown experimental factor could not be ruled out. Presence/absence analyses assumed roughly uniform sequencing depth across donors, an assumption that may not hold. The only immune exposure information available for the cohort was CMV serostatus. Most TCR sequences were observed very rarely across donors, whereas some public TCRs were present in many individuals. Some IMGT-functional V segments, including TRBV6-2 and TRBV6-3, could not be distinguished by the 87-base-pair reads and were therefore excluded. When HLA alleles, especially DR and DQ, strongly co-occurred, attributing TCR associations to individual alleles was difficult. A further reported finding was that TCR beta sequences accurately predicted the HLA-A and HLA-B alleles for most subjects in the first cohort. Because HLA typing was missing for some donors at each locus, association tests included only the typed subset. In vitro tests confirmed that a few of the cytomegalovirus-associated TCR beta chains recognize cytomegalovirus antigens. The earlier analysis of nearly 600 of the donors excluded some 15 rarely observed V segments, including chromosome 9 orphons, because counts were too low. V-gene and J-gene trimming of TCR beta chains was associated with a missense DCLRE1C variant in a later genetic analysis, and the association was replicated in an independent cohort. The classifier was reported to diagnose cytomegalovirus status with high specificity and sensitivity in both the original cohort and the validation cohort. A later analysis found that HLA-associated TCR beta chains were more clonally expanded and had lower generation probabilities than equally common non-associated chains. A later analysis reported that several top co-occurrence clusters appeared linked to parvovirus B19, influenza, CMV and Epstein-Barr virus. In a later genetic analysis, fewer N-insertions in productive TCRs were reported among donors in an Asian-associated ancestry cluster than the approximately 710-donor mean. The cohort was sequenced for TCR beta chains only, and without alpha or paired-chain data the features that could be detected were limited. In a later analysis, around 15,000 TCR beta sequences were associated with specific HLA alleles at a false discovery rate of 0.05. The study gave a list of 150 to 200 TCR beta chains associated with cytomegalovirus. According to a later analysis, most CMV-associated TCR beta chains appeared to be HLA-restricted, and the HLA associations seemed to be driven largely by CMV exposure. In an earlier analysis of some 500 of the donors, most TCR beta V segments appeared in productive rearrangements about 87% or about 30% of the time, broadly matching IMGT annotations. In a later analysis, the rate of TCR association differed among HLA loci, with DRB1 alleles having the most associated TCRs and HLA-C alleles having the fewest. The sequencing pipeline was judged likely to have produced a cluster of highly shared sequence variants as a technical artifact.

Library preparation employed the immunoSEQ multiplex PCR assay. For the multiplex PCR, a mixture combining 60 forward primers for TCR Vbeta segments and 13 reverse primers for TCR Jbeta segments was used. The CDR3 region of rearranged TCR beta genes was amplified from genomic DNA with a multiplex PCR assay. The Illumina HiSeq System was used to sequence the amplified TCR beta libraries as 87-base-pair reads. In the authors' own workflow: A later analysis counted some 80 million unique TCR beta chains across the 550 to 700 repertoires, and 9 million to 14 million of these chains were shared by at least two donors. Raw reads were error-corrected and collapsed into unique sequences with a nearest-neighbor algorithm that merged closely related sequences to remove PCR and sequencing errors. CDR3 sequences were aligned to IMGT reference sequences to assign V, D and J gene segments. For a sequence to be retained, a match of at least six nucleotides was required to both a V gene segment and a J gene segment. Rearrangements were classified as productive when the CDR3 lacked stop codons and remained in frame with V and J, and all other rearrangements were classified as non-productive. CDR3 was defined according to IMGT convention as the region running from the second conserved V-encoded cysteine to the conserved J-encoded phenylalanine. In an earlier analysis of just under 600 of the donors, sequences lacking an unambiguous match to a single V gene segment were excluded. In an earlier analysis of a few hundred of the donors, V segments were called functional above 56.7% productive rearrangements and were called segregating when the between-donor standard deviation exceeded 5%. To diagnose cytomegalovirus status from the catalog of TCR beta chain sequences, a statistical classification framework was built. V and J gene assignment, in a later analysis, came from comparing TCR nucleotide sequences with IMGT/GENE-DB human TR gene sequences. In a later analysis, CDR3 sequences and most-parsimonious VDJ recombination scenarios were assigned using the TCRdist pipeline. In a later analysis, each TCR beta chain was defined by its CDR3 amino acid sequence together with its V-gene family, and reads lacking a unique V-gene family were excluded. In a later analysis, approximately 590 highly shared, low-generation-probability nucleotide sequences were removed to address suspected cross-contamination and a sequencing artifact. A later analysis calculated a clonal expansion index for each public chain from normalized within-repertoire ranks of inferred template counts. In a later analysis, generation probabilities were computed with a VDJ recombination model fitted to out-of-frame rearrangements, and the resulting probabilities were checked against IGoR. In a later analysis, hypergeometric tests were used to score TCR-TCR, TCR-HLA and TCR-CMV co-occurrence, with a repertoire-size bias correction applied to TCR pairs. To estimate false discovery rates, a later analysis permuted the HLA or CMV assignments 20 times. In a later analysis, co-occurring TCRs were grouped using DBSCAN, and TCRdist sequence similarity was added for clustering within HLA-allele-positive subsets. Co-occurrence clustering excluded repertoires with fewer than 30,000 or more than 120,000 public chains, plus five with anomalous nucleotide sharing. The source is immuneACCESS, and TCRdb retained only in-frame sequences with V and J called. Part of the clones is not carried over; for the studies checked, unresolved V genes explain less than half of this, and the remainder is unexplained. V and J calls and clone size come straight from that table; D and trimming were deduced from the DNA. A total of roughly 110,000 clones appear in this sample, 60% to 85% of them only once. The ten largest clones represent roughly 2.7% of the sample.

The cysteine opens and the phenylalanine closes a CDR3 of 13 amino acids. Only the CDR3 portion is preserved as DNA: 39 bases, with reading frame beginning at the first base. Sequences GTSNPN (CDR1) and SVGIG (CDR2) are obtained from the germline V gene (reference sequence). After removal of 0 bases from V and 6 bases from J, the junction retains 2 bases not matched to a gene. Comments on this clone: This receptor's antigen is unknown. Base-call qualities are not available, and no considerably larger clone is one nucleotide away.

The cohort comprised around 700 healthy bone marrow donors. All cohort members were sampled while nominally healthy, although unrecorded immune exposures were likely present. The donor was CMV seronegative and was included in the group of about 400 seronegative cohort members. A peripheral blood sample was collected from each donor, and TCR beta sequencing was performed on peripheral blood mononuclear cells. Genomic DNA extraction from the blood cell samples was performed with the Qiagen DNeasy Blood Extraction Kit. The clonotype originates from a female donor in good health and CMV-seronegative. The chain uses TRBV30 and TRBJ2-3; TRBD2 aligns with 8 central bases. Sequenced: PBMCs. In nucleotide form, the sequence is TGTGCCTGGAGTGTAGCGGGGGTGGATACGCAGTATTTT. This codes for CAWSVAGVDTQYF. The full variable domain, completed from the reference TRBV30 and TRBJ2-3 proteins outside the CDR3, reads SQTIHQWPATLVQPVGSPLSLECTVEGTSNPNLYWYRQAAGRGLQLLFYSVGIGQISSEVPQNLSASRPQDRQFILSSKKLLLSDSGFYLCAWSVAGVDTQYFGPGTRLTVL.